The rows below give T cell receptor beta chains drawn from one sample of a study of cytomegalovirus exposure and HLA in healthy donors. The table came from immunoSEQ multiplex PCR; TCRdb's copy has only in-frame clones and leaves some out. The sample records under 250,000 clones, around four fifths being singletons. The sample taken for sequencing was PBMCs. The origin of the receptors is a woman under 30 in good health and CMV-seronegative. Both conserved end residues are part of each CDR3.

>12|TRBV10-3|TRBJ1-1
CAISASGSEAFF
>12|TRBV30|TRBJ1-3
CAWSVLGDTIYF
>11|TRBV10-2|TRBJ1-2
CASSEGNFYTF
>18|TRBV5-1|TRBJ2-5
CASSHTPGTSGAPGTQYF
>15|TRBV30|TRBJ2-1
CAWSAHRTGGNEQFF
>14|TRBV11-1|TRBJ2-2
CASILAWNTGELFF
>14|TRBV27|TRBJ1-2
CASSPAGGLGGYTF
>15|TRBV5-4|TRBJ2-5
CASSFGLAGGGTQYF
>18|TRBV7-3|TRBJ2-1
CASSPTATSVISYNEQFF
>16|TRBV25-1|TRBJ1-6
CASSASTAVYNSPLHF
>12|TRBV6-5|TRBJ2-7
CASSSGTYEQYF
>15|TRBV5-1|TRBJ2-7
CASSLVTRFQGEQYF
>15|TRBV7-9|TRBJ1-5
CASSPHDRAAQPQHF
>15|TRBV11-2|TRBJ2-5
CASSLELAVQETQYF
>15|TRBV5-6|TRBJ2-1
CASSAGQAWSYEQFF
>13|TRBV5-1|TRBJ1-5
CASSSGGNQPQHF
>15|TRBV2|TRBJ2-5
CASSRRREGGETQYF
>14|TRBV30|TRBJ1-2
CAWTEQGRLFGYTF
>16|TRBV27|TRBJ2-2
CASSSAGLANTGELFF
>16|TRBV12-5|TRBJ2-1
CASGLVRGGPYNEQFF
>14|TRBV28|TRBJ2-7
CASSLRGLAGEQYF
>15|TRBV28|TRBJ2-7
CASSPGRGALDEQYF
>13|TRBV15|TRBJ1-5
CATSRDENQPQHF
>13|TRBV2|TRBJ1-5
CASAREGNQPQHF
>15|TRBV6-5|TRBJ2-1
CASSSPRDGNGEQFF
>14|TRBV30|TRBJ1-5
CAWTKWSSNQPQHF
>15|TRBV9|TRBJ2-1
CASSVGRGGLSEQFF
>16|TRBV27|TRBJ2-3
CASSSPASGTLDTQYF
>16|TRBV5-6|TRBJ2-2
CASSPVIGGWTGELFF
>15|TRBV6-5|TRBJ1-3
CASSRSSSSGNTIYF
>14|TRBV4-1|TRBJ1-6
CASSPLGLGSPLHF
>16|TRBV28|TRBJ1-5
CASRPDTGMLNQPQHF
>13|TRBV9|TRBJ1-5
CASSTDSYQPQHF
>14|TRBV30|TRBJ1-5
CAWNQGGGDQPQHF
>14|TRBV13|TRBJ1-4
CASSLDRKSEKLFF
>14|TRBV11-2|TRBJ2-3
CASRGDRFTDTQYF
>15|TRBV5-6|TRBJ2-7
CASSLGQGNPYEQYF
>13|TRBV28|TRBJ2-5
CASSTGFQETQYF